The clone carrying this TCR beta chain has a single count. The antigen is not known. The primer mix had 60 Vbeta and 13 Jbeta primers. Sequenced by immunoSEQ multiplex PCR; TCRdb stores in-frame clones only, minus some. The sample shows 150,000 to 200,000 clones, over 65% of them seen only once. This record comes from a study of cytomegalovirus exposure and HLA in healthy donors. Study outcomes and limitations: A later look showed TCR association rates differing by HLA locus, highest for DRB1 and lowest for HLA-C. Cytomegalovirus-associated TCR beta chains were listed, numbering over 150. Later work showed greater clonal expansion in HLA-associated TCR beta chains than in equally common others.

Per germline, CDR1 SGHDT and CDR2 YYEEEE. The V gene end was trimmed by 6 bases and the J gene end by 2 bases; junction bases not matched to a gene: 11. CDR3 length equals 15 residues. Though probably carrying unrecorded immune exposures, donors were nominally healthy at sampling. V is TRBV5-6 and J is TRBJ2-7, with TRBD1 identical over 7 bases. The sequence came from a man aged 55 to 69 in good health and CMV-seronegative. Sequences were obtained from PBMCs. CDR3 coding DNA: TGTGCCAGCACCACGACAGGGACGGACACCTACGAGCAGTACTTC. It translates to CASTTTGTDTYEQYF. The full variable domain, in which reference TRBV5-6 and TRBJ2-7 provide the parts outside the CDR3, is DAGVTQSPTHLIKTRGQQVTLRCSPKSGHDTVSWYQQALGQGPQFIFQYYEEEERQRGNFPDRFSGHQFPNYSSELNVNALLLGDSALYLCASTTTGTDTYEQYFGPGTRLTVT.